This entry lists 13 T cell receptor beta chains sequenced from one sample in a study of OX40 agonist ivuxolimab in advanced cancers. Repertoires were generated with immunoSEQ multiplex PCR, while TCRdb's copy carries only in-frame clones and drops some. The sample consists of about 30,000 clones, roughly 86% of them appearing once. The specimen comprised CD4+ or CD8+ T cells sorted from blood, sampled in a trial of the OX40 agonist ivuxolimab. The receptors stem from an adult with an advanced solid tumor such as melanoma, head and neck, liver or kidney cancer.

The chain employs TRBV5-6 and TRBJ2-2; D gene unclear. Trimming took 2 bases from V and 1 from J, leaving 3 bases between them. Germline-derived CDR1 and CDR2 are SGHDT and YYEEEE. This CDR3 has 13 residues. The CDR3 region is CASSFGNTGELFF. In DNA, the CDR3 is TGTGCCAGCAGCTTTGGGAACACCGGGGAGCTGTTTTTT.

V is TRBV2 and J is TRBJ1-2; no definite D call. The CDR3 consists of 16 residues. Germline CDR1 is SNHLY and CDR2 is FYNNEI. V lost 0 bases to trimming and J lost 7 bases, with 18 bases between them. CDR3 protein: CASSEALLAGNFGYTF. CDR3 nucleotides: TGTGCCAGCAGTGAAGCGCTTTTGGCAGGAAATTTTGGCTACACCTTC.

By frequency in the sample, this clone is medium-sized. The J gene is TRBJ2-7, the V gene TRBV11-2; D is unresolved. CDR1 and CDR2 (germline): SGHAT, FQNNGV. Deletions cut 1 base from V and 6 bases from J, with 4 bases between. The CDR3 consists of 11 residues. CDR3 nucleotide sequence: TGTGCCAGCAGCTTAGTGGGCGAGCAGTACTTC. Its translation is CASSLVGEQYF. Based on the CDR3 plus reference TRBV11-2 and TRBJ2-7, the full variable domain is EAGVAQSPRYKIIEKRQSVAFWCNPISGHATLYWYQQILGQGPKLLIQFQNNGVVDDSQLPKDRFSAERLKGVDSTLKIQPAKLEDSAVYLCASSLVGEQYFGPGTRLTVT.

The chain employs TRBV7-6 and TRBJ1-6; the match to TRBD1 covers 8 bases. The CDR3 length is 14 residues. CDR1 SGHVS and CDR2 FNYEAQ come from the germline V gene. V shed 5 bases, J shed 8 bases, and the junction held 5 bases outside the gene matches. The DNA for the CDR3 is TGTGCCAGCAGCCCCGGACAGGGTTATTCACCCCTCCACTTT. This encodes CASSPGQGYSPLHF.

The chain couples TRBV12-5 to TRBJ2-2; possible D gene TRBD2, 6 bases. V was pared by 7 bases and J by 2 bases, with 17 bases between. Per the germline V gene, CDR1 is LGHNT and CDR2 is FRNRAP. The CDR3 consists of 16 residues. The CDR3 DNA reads TGTGCTAGTGACTTAAAACTGGGAGGCAACACCGGGGAGCTGTTTTTT. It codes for CASDLKLGGNTGELFF.

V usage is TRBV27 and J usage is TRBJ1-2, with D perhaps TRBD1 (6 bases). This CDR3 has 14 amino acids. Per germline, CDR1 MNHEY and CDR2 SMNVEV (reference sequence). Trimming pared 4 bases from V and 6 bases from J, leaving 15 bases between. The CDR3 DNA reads TGTGCCAGCAGTTGGTCGACAGGCGCTGATGGCTACACCTTC. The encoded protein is CASSWSTGADGYTF.

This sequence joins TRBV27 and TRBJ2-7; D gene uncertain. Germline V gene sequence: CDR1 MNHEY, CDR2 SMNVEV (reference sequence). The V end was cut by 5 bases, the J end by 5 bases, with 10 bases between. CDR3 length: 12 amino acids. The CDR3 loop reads CASSPSPHEQYF. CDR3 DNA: TGTGCCAGCAGTCCCTCCCCCCACGAGCAGTACTTC.

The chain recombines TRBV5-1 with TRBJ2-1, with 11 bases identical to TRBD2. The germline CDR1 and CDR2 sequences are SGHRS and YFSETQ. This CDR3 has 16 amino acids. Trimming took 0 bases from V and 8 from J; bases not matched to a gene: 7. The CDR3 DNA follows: TGCGCCAGCAGCTTGGTTGCTAGCGGGGGGCTGGATGAGCAGTTCTTC. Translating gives CASSLVASGGLDEQFF.

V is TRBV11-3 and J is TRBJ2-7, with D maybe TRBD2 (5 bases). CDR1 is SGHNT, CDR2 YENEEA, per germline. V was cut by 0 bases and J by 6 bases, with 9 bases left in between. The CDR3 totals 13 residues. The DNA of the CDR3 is TGTGCCAGCAGCTTAGATGAGGGCGGCGAGCAGTACTTC. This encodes CASSLDEGGEQYF.

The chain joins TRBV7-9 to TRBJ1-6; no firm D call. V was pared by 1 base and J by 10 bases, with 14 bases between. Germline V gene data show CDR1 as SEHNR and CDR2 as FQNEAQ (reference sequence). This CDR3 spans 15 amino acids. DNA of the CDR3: TGTGCCAGCAGCTTAGAGGCCCAGCTTGGGTCACCCCTCCACTTT. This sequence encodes CASSLEAQLGSPLHF.

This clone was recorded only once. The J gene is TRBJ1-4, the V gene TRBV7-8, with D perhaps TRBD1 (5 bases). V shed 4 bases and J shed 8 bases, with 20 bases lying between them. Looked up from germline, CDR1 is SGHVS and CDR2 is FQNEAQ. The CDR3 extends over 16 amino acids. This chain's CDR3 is CASSSYFGTGGEKLFF. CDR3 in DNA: TGTGCCAGCAGCTCCTACTTTGGGACGGGAGGCGAAAAACTGTTTTTT.

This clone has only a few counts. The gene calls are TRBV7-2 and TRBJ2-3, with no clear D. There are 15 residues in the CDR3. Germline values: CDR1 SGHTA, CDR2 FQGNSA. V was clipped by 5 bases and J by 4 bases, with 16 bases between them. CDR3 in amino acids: CASSLDLQEADTQYF. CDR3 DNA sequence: TGTGCCAGCAGCCTGGACCTACAAGAGGCAGATACGCAGTATTTT. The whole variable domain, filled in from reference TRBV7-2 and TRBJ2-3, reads GAGVSQSPSNKVTEKGKDVELRCDPISGHTALYWYRQSLGQGLEFLIYFQGNSAPDKSGLPSDRFSAERTGGSVSTLTIQRTQQEDSAVYLCASSLDLQEADTQYFGPGTRLTVL.

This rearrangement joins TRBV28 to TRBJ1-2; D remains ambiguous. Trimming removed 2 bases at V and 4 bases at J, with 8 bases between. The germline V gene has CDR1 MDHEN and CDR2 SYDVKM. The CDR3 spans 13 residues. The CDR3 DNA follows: TGTGCCAGCAGTTTAATAGGGAGCTATGGCTACACCTTC. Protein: CASSLIGSYGYTF.